This T cell receptor (beta chain) was sequenced for a study of cytomegalovirus exposure and HLA in healthy donors (TCRdb year 2017). For context, the study as a whole: An earlier analysis of roughly 500 of the donors reported 250 to 350 Gb of sequence data and around 100 million unique TCR beta sequences obtained from around 190 million T cells. Class I and class II HLA loci were covered by the typing at four-digit resolution. An early release covering some 640 HLA-typed donors comprised around 300 gigabases of sequencing data and approximately 85 million unique TCR sequences. The study used immunosequencing to profile the T cell repertoires of approximately 640 subjects and linked those repertoires to cytomegalovirus serostatus. Donor age, sex, ethnicity and CMV serostatus were compiled together with the repertoire data. In addition to the first cohort of approximately 650 subjects, a separate validation cohort of over 90 different subjects was used. The study aimed to test whether signatures of past pathogen exposure could be identified by cataloging public T cell receptors. Typing coverage differed by locus: A, B, C, DRB1 and DQB1 were typed in roughly 620-630 donors, DQA1 in approximately 520, DPA1 in 600 to 610, and DPB1 in roughly 450. Among around 400 genotyped donors of the cohort, an average of roughly 230,000 unique TCR beta nucleotide sequences was sequenced per donor, of which 15% to 20% were non-productive. Because of strong linkage in the cohort, roughly five DR-DQ haplotypes were treated as single units for association and clustering. In a later analysis, previously published TCR beta repertoires from 600 to 850 donors were re-analyzed and high-resolution HLA genotyping was added so that TCR occurrence patterns could be studied. In an earlier analysis of 550 to 700 of the donors, high-throughput TCR beta sequencing was used to judge whether each TCR beta V gene segment behaved as functional or pseudogenic. Of the 300 to 500 genotyped donors, 81% were placed in the genetic ancestry cluster associated with self-reported Caucasian donors. A later genetic analysis took genome-wide SNP genotypes for about 65% of the roughly 670 donors and used that subset as a discovery cohort. All discovery cohort repertoires had been generated using a single sequencing platform. In the later analysis, no new phenotypic data were used to find candidate immune exposures; instead, reliance was placed on TCR beta sequences and their occurrence across donors. To predict cytomegalovirus infection status, the study combined high-throughput TCR immunosequencing, statistical association of individual TCRs with disease status, and machine learning.

On this clone: There is no known antigen for this receptor. The sample holds no much larger clone one base away, and base qualities are not on file.

V is cut by 4 bases and J by 0 bases, and the space between the germline ends is 17 bases. Sequences SGHNT (CDR1) and YYREEE (CDR2) are obtained from the germline V gene (reference sequence). The CDR3, from cysteine to phenylalanine, totals 16 residues. CDR3 DNA only is kept here, 48 bases in frame from base 1. Overall study outcomes, separate from this receptor: A group of highly shared sequence variants was considered likely to be a technical artifact of the sequencing pipeline. It was suggested by the authors that the approach could potentially be generalized to other disease states and immunological phenotypes. Three of the identified cytomegalovirus-associated TCR beta chains were confirmed in vitro to be specific for cytomegalovirus antigens. According to a later analysis, parvovirus B19, influenza, CMV and Epstein-Barr virus appeared linked to several top co-occurrence clusters. In an earlier analysis of some 550 of the donors, most TCR beta V segments were observed in productive rearrangements about 87% or about 30% of the time, broadly matching IMGT annotations. Because counts were too low, some 17 rarely observed V segments, including chromosome 9 orphons, were excluded from the earlier analysis of some 590 of the donors. Strong co-occurrence of HLA alleles, especially DR and DQ, made assigning TCR associations to individual alleles difficult. Compared with the roughly 700-donor mean, donors in an Asian-associated ancestry cluster had fewer N-insertions in productive TCRs, according to a later genetic analysis. The 87-base-pair reads could not distinguish some IMGT-functional V segments, including TRBV6-2 and TRBV6-3, so those segments were excluded. According to a later analysis, most CMV-associated TCR beta chains appeared to be HLA-restricted, and the HLA associations seemed to be driven largely by CMV exposure. HLA typing was unavailable for some donors at each locus, so association tests used only the typed subset. A further reported finding was that TCR beta sequences accurately predicted the HLA-A and HLA-B alleles for most subjects in the first cohort. Across donors, most TCR sequences were observed very rarely, whereas some public TCRs were present in many individuals. Presence/absence analyses assumed roughly uniform sequencing depth across donors, an assumption that may not hold. In a later analysis, TCR association rates were found to vary across HLA loci, with the most associated TCRs seen for DRB1 alleles and the fewest for HLA-C alleles. Cytomegalovirus status was reported to be diagnosed by the classifier with high specificity and sensitivity in both the original and validation cohorts. Compared with equally common non-associated chains, HLA-associated TCR beta chains in a later analysis were more clonally expanded and had lower generation probabilities. The study listed over 150 TCR beta chains as associated with cytomegalovirus. This cohort had only TCR beta chains sequenced, and the lack of alpha or paired-chain data limited which features could be detected. CMV serostatus was the only immune exposure information available for the cohort. Linkage disequilibrium might explain the correlated functional status among segregating V segments, but an unknown experimental factor could not be excluded. A later analysis associated about 17,000 TCR beta sequences with specific HLA alleles at a false discovery rate of 0.05. In a later genetic analysis, a missense DCLRE1C variant was associated with V-gene and J-gene trimming of TCR beta chains, and the association was replicated in an independent cohort.

In total, fewer than 750 healthy bone marrow donors made up the cohort. At the time of sampling, every cohort member was nominally healthy, though immune exposures that went unrecorded were likely present. The donor tested CMV seronegative, placing the donor among the roughly 400 seronegative members of the cohort. Each donor provided a peripheral blood sample, and peripheral blood mononuclear cells were used for TCR beta sequencing. The Qiagen DNeasy Blood Extraction Kit was used to extract genomic DNA from the blood cell samples. The library was prepared using the immunoSEQ multiplex PCR assay. The multiplex PCR relied on a mix of 60 forward primers for TCR Vbeta segments and 13 reverse primers for TCR Jbeta segments. A multiplex PCR assay on genomic DNA amplified the CDR3 region of rearranged TCR beta genes. On the Illumina HiSeq System, the amplified TCR beta libraries were sequenced as 87-base-pair reads. As for the original processing: Across the 700 or so repertoires, a later analysis counted some 80 million unique TCR beta chains, roughly 11 million of which were shared by at least two donors. To remove PCR and sequencing errors, raw reads were error-corrected and collapsed into unique sequences using a nearest-neighbor algorithm that merged closely related sequences. CDR3 sequences were aligned to IMGT reference sequences to assign V, D and J gene segments. For a sequence to be retained, a match of at least six nucleotides to both a V gene segment and a J gene segment was required. Rearrangements were called productive when the CDR3 lacked stop codons and stayed in frame with V and J; all others were non-productive. Following IMGT convention, CDR3 was defined as the stretch from the second conserved V-encoded cysteine up to the conserved J-encoded phenylalanine. The earlier analysis of some 600 of the donors excluded sequences that lacked an unambiguous match to a single V gene segment. In an earlier analysis of a few hundred of the donors, V segments were called functional above 56.7% productive rearrangements and were called segregating when the between-donor standard deviation exceeded 5%. A statistical classification framework was built for diagnosing cytomegalovirus status from the catalog of TCR beta chain sequences. In a later analysis, TCR nucleotide sequences were compared against IMGT/GENE-DB human TR gene sequences so that V and J genes could be assigned. Using the TCRdist pipeline, a later analysis assigned CDR3 sequences along with most-parsimonious VDJ recombination scenarios. In a later analysis, every TCR beta chain was defined by the combination of its CDR3 amino acid sequence and its V-gene family, and reads without a unique V-gene family were dropped. As a way to deal with suspected cross-contamination and a sequencing artifact, a later analysis dropped 450 to 600 nucleotide sequences that were highly shared and had low generation probability. In a later analysis, a clonal expansion index for each public chain was calculated from normalized within-repertoire ranks of inferred template counts. In a later analysis, generation probabilities were computed with a VDJ recombination model fitted to out-of-frame rearrangements, and the resulting probabilities were checked against IGoR. In a later analysis, TCR-TCR, TCR-HLA and TCR-CMV co-occurrence was scored with hypergeometric tests, and a repertoire-size bias correction was applied to TCR pairs. False discovery rates were estimated in a later analysis by permuting HLA or CMV assignments 20 times. In a later analysis, co-occurring TCRs were grouped using DBSCAN, and TCRdist sequence similarity was added for clustering within HLA-allele-positive subsets. Co-occurrence clustering excluded repertoires with fewer than 30,000 or more than 120,000 public chains, plus five with anomalous nucleotide sharing. This immuneACCESS table, as held by TCRdb, lists in-frame sequences with V and J called but not all clones. Of the missing ones, under half trace to an unresolved V gene in checked studies; the others have no known cause. D and trimming come from the DNA, and the V and J calls and clone size come from that table. The sample contains tens of thousands of clones, around 84% of them found a single time. The ten largest clonotypes hold 4% to 5% of the sample.

The TCR comes from a man in his forties in good health and CMV-seronegative. Material for sequencing was PBMCs. In this chain, TRBV5-4 is recombined with TRBJ2-7; the D gene cannot be named for sure. The CDR3 protein: CASSPAPGKSSYEQYF. The DNA reads TGTGCCAGCAGCCCGGCCCCAGGAAAGAGCTCCTACGAGCAGTACTTC. Supplemented by the reference TRBV5-4 and TRBJ2-7 proteins around the CDR3, the complete variable domain is ETGVTQSPTHLIKTRGQQVTLRCSSQSGHNTVSWYQQALGQGPQFIFQYYREEENGRGNFPPRFSGLQFPNYSSELNVNALELDDSALYLCASSPAPGKSSYEQYFGPGTRLTVT.